This T cell receptor beta chain was found in a study of blood T cell repertoires in COVID-19. Generated by immunoSEQ multiplex PCR, the TCRdb table keeps only in-frame clones and is missing some. The sample consists of 250,000 or so clones, around 90% of them appearing once. CDR1 is SGHAT, CDR2 FQNNGV, per germline. V was trimmed by 0 bases and J by 0 bases, leaving 9 bases between them. The CDR3 runs 15 residues. The sample was PBMCs or T cells enriched from blood (not recorded which). The sequence derives from a woman aged 25 to 39 with acute COVID-19. The rearrangement uses TRBV11-2 and TRBJ2-7; D not resolved. Written as DNA, the CDR3 is TGTGCCAGCAGCTTAGAATCGAGTAGCTCCTACGAGCAGTACTTC. This codes for CASSLESSSSYEQYF.